A selection of T cell receptor beta chains follows, all from one sample in a study of blood T cell repertoires in COVID-19. The repertoire was sequenced with immunoSEQ multiplex PCR; TCRdb's copy has only in-frame clones and lacks some. The sample includes 200,000 to 300,000 clones, about nine tenths of them seen just once. The sequenced sample was PBMCs or T cells enriched from blood (not recorded which). These receptors came from a woman between 18 and 29 years old who had recovered from COVID-19. Each CDR3 is given with its conserved first and last residue. Fields, in order: D gene, V gene, J gene, clone size, CDR3 DNA, CDR3 protein. The D gene is left open where the match is weak. The size of a clone is reported for some rows only, either as once, few or many, or as a class for expanded clones.

d_call: TRBD1
v_call: TRBV19
j_call: TRBJ1-2
clone_size: -
cdr3_nt: TGTGCCAGTAGTACCGAACAGGGGCCCTCTAACTATGGCTACACCTTC
cdr3_aa: CASSTEQGPSNYGYTF

d_call: TRBD1
v_call: TRBV7-2
j_call: TRBJ1-2
clone_size: -
cdr3_nt: TGTGCCAGCAGCTTAGTGGGGCAGGGGGCTGGCTACACCTTC
cdr3_aa: CASSLVGQGAGYTF

d_call: -
v_call: TRBV30
j_call: TRBJ1-6
clone_size: once
cdr3_nt: TGTGCCTGGAGTGTACGAGGGGGGGACTCACCCCTCCACTTT
cdr3_aa: CAWSVRGGDSPLHF

d_call: TRBD1
v_call: TRBV19
j_call: TRBJ1-5
clone_size: -
cdr3_nt: TGTGCCAGTGGGGACAGTTTCAATCAGCCCCAGCATTTT
cdr3_aa: CASGDSFNQPQHF

d_call: -
v_call: TRBV7-9
j_call: TRBJ2-7
clone_size: -
cdr3_nt: TGTGCCAGCAGCCCACGTTTTAGTAGCGGCTACGAGCAGTACTTC
cdr3_aa: CASSPRFSSGYEQYF

d_call: TRBD2
v_call: TRBV10-3
j_call: TRBJ2-3
clone_size: -
cdr3_nt: TGTGCCACCCGGACTAGCGGGGGTGTAGATACGCAGTATTTT
cdr3_aa: CATRTSGGVDTQYF

d_call: -
v_call: TRBV19
j_call: TRBJ2-2
clone_size: -
cdr3_nt: TGTGCCAGTAGTTTCAGGGTCGATAACACCGGGGAGCTGTTTTTT
cdr3_aa: CASSFRVDNTGELFF

d_call: TRBD2
v_call: TRBV20-1
j_call: TRBJ2-7
clone_size: -
cdr3_nt: TGCAGTGCTAGTTTAGCGGGGGTTAGGTACGAGCAGTACTTC
cdr3_aa: CSASLAGVRYEQYF

d_call: TRBD1
v_call: TRBV19
j_call: TRBJ1-2
clone_size: -
cdr3_nt: TGTGCCAGTAGTATGAATCAGGGGGTCGGCGGCTACACCTTC
cdr3_aa: CASSMNQGVGGYTF

d_call: -
v_call: TRBV28
j_call: TRBJ1-1
clone_size: -
cdr3_nt: TGTGCCAGCAGCCCCCCTGGGCATAACCTGAGGGACACTGAAGCTTTCTTT
cdr3_aa: CASSPPGHNLRDTEAFF

d_call: TRBD1
v_call: TRBV19
j_call: TRBJ2-7
clone_size: -
cdr3_nt: TGTGCCAGTAGTATAAAGACAGGGGGCCCCGAGCAGTACTTC
cdr3_aa: CASSIKTGGPEQYF

d_call: TRBD1
v_call: TRBV6-1
j_call: TRBJ1-3
clone_size: -
cdr3_nt: TGTGCCAGCAGTGCGATGGACAGGGGAGGCGTTGGAAACACCATATATTTT
cdr3_aa: CASSAMDRGGVGNTIYF

d_call: TRBD2
v_call: TRBV30
j_call: TRBJ2-1
clone_size: -
cdr3_nt: TGTGCCTGGAGCATTAGGGGGTGGACTAGCGGGGATGAGCAGTTCTTC
cdr3_aa: CAWSIRGWTSGDEQFF

d_call: -
v_call: TRBV5-1
j_call: TRBJ2-6
clone_size: once
cdr3_nt: TGCGCCAGCAGTTCAGGGGTGTTGAAGGCCAACGTCCTGACTTTC
cdr3_aa: CASSSGVLKANVLTF

d_call: TRBD2
v_call: TRBV13
j_call: TRBJ2-7
clone_size: -
cdr3_nt: TGTGCCAGCAGCTCGATGACTAGCGGGGAGCCTTTCTACGAGCAGTACTTC
cdr3_aa: CASSSMTSGEPFYEQYF

d_call: TRBD1
v_call: TRBV18
j_call: TRBJ1-1
clone_size: -
cdr3_nt: TGTGCCAGCTCGCCGGGACAGCCTGGGACTGAAGCTTTCTTT
cdr3_aa: CASSPGQPGTEAFF

d_call: -
v_call: TRBV12-3/TRBV12-4
j_call: TRBJ2-7
clone_size: -
cdr3_nt: TGTGCCAGCTCAGGGGACTACGAGCAGTACTTC
cdr3_aa: CASSGDYEQYF

d_call: TRBD1
v_call: TRBV20-1
j_call: TRBJ2-1
clone_size: -
cdr3_nt: TGCAGTGCCGCAGGGGGAAATGAGCAGTTCTTC
cdr3_aa: CSAAGGNEQFF

d_call: TRBD2
v_call: TRBV19
j_call: TRBJ2-2
clone_size: -
cdr3_nt: TGTGCCAGTAGTATAGCTAGCGGGAGAACCGGGGAGCTGTTTTTT
cdr3_aa: CASSIASGRTGELFF

d_call: TRBD1
v_call: TRBV6-2/TRBV6-3
j_call: TRBJ1-2
clone_size: once
cdr3_nt: TGTGCCAGCAGTCGAACAGGGGAAAGCGCGGGCTACACCTTC
cdr3_aa: CASSRTGESAGYTF

d_call: -
v_call: TRBV11-2
j_call: TRBJ2-2
clone_size: few
cdr3_nt: TGTGCCAGCAGCTTAGGAACTTGGCTGCGGCCCTTCACCGGGGAGCTGTTTTTT
cdr3_aa: CASSLGTWLRPFTGELFF

d_call: -
v_call: TRBV6-1
j_call: TRBJ2-7
clone_size: few
cdr3_nt: TGTGCCAGCAGTGATAGGAGCTCCTACGAGCAGTACTTC
cdr3_aa: CASSDRSSYEQYF

d_call: TRBD2
v_call: TRBV7-9
j_call: TRBJ2-3
clone_size: -
cdr3_nt: TGTGCCAGCAGCCGTAGCGGGAACACAGATACGCAGTATTTT
cdr3_aa: CASSRSGNTDTQYF

d_call: TRBD1
v_call: TRBV7-9
j_call: TRBJ2-1
clone_size: -
cdr3_nt: TGTGCCAGCAACCTTGACAGGGTCTCCTACAATGAGCAGTTCTTC
cdr3_aa: CASNLDRVSYNEQFF

d_call: TRBD1
v_call: TRBV4-1
j_call: TRBJ1-1
clone_size: -
cdr3_nt: TGCGCCAGCAGCCATGCAGGGACAGGGGCTCCGAGGACTGAAGCTTTCTTT
cdr3_aa: CASSHAGTGAPRTEAFF

d_call: TRBD1
v_call: TRBV30
j_call: TRBJ2-5
clone_size: -
cdr3_nt: TGTGCCTCGGTTGGGACAGCCCAGTACTTC
cdr3_aa: CASVGTAQYF

d_call: -
v_call: TRBV27
j_call: TRBJ2-3
clone_size: few
cdr3_nt: TGTGCCAGCAGTCTACAGGACCCTAGCACAGATACGCAGTATTTT
cdr3_aa: CASSLQDPSTDTQYF

d_call: TRBD1
v_call: TRBV7-9
j_call: TRBJ1-2
clone_size: -
cdr3_nt: TGTGCCACCACAGGGGTCGCTAACTATGGCTACACCTTC
cdr3_aa: CATTGVANYGYTF

d_call: TRBD2
v_call: TRBV7-3
j_call: TRBJ2-2
clone_size: -
cdr3_nt: TGTGCCAGCAGCCCCCGGGTACAGCGGGACTATAACACCGGGGAGCTGTTTTTT
cdr3_aa: CASSPRVQRDYNTGELFF

d_call: TRBD1
v_call: TRBV29-1
j_call: TRBJ2-2
clone_size: once
cdr3_nt: TGCAGCGCCTCCGGGACAGCAAACACCGGGGAGCTGTTTTTT
cdr3_aa: CSASGTANTGELFF

d_call: TRBD1
v_call: TRBV24-1
j_call: TRBJ2-2
clone_size: -
cdr3_nt: TGTGCCACCAGTGATTTGAGGGACAGCACCGGGGAGCTGTTTTTT
cdr3_aa: CATSDLRDSTGELFF

d_call: -
v_call: TRBV11-3
j_call: TRBJ1-1
clone_size: -
cdr3_nt: TGTGCCAGCAGCCGTCACGGTTACGGCACTGAAGCTTTCTTT
cdr3_aa: CASSRHGYGTEAFF

d_call: -
v_call: TRBV19
j_call: TRBJ2-7
clone_size: -
cdr3_nt: TGTGCCAGTAGTACCGGGACATCACTTGCCTACGAGCAGTACTTC
cdr3_aa: CASSTGTSLAYEQYF

d_call: TRBD1
v_call: TRBV5-1
j_call: TRBJ2-3
clone_size: few
cdr3_nt: TGCGCCAGCAGCACCGGACAGGGGGAGGATACGCAGTATTTT
cdr3_aa: CASSTGQGEDTQYF

d_call: -
v_call: TRBV11-2
j_call: TRBJ1-1
clone_size: -
cdr3_nt: TGTGCCAGCAGCTTAATGACAGGAGAAGCTTTCTTT
cdr3_aa: CASSLMTGEAFF

d_call: -
v_call: TRBV23-1
j_call: TRBJ2-1
clone_size: once
cdr3_nt: TGCGCCAGCAGTCGAAAAGAGCAAACCTCCTACAATGAGCAGTTCTTC
cdr3_aa: CASSRKEQTSYNEQFF

d_call: -
v_call: TRBV3-1/TRBV3-2
j_call: TRBJ2-1
clone_size: -
cdr3_nt: TGTGCCAGCAGCCACAACAGACTAGAAGCGAAACGTCGTACCAATGAGCAGTTCTTC
cdr3_aa: CASSHNRLEAKRRTNEQFF

d_call: -
v_call: TRBV10-2
j_call: TRBJ1-2
clone_size: once
cdr3_nt: TGCGCCAGCAGTGACGGGGTGGACTATGGCTACACCTTC
cdr3_aa: CASSDGVDYGYTF

d_call: TRBD1
v_call: TRBV4-3
j_call: TRBJ1-2
clone_size: -
cdr3_nt: TGCGCCAGCAGCCAACGCCAGGGGGTGTATGGCTACACCTTC
cdr3_aa: CASSQRQGVYGYTF

d_call: TRBD1
v_call: TRBV4-1
j_call: TRBJ2-7
clone_size: -
cdr3_nt: TGCGCCAGCAGCCAAGATGGACAGGACAAGCAGTACTTC
cdr3_aa: CASSQDGQDKQYF

d_call: TRBD2
v_call: TRBV18
j_call: TRBJ2-1
clone_size: -
cdr3_nt: TGTGCCAGCTCACCGGGACTAGCGGGAGTTAATGAGCAGTTCTTC
cdr3_aa: CASSPGLAGVNEQFF

d_call: TRBD2
v_call: TRBV6-2/TRBV6-3
j_call: TRBJ2-1
clone_size: -
cdr3_nt: TGTGCCAGCAGTTACTCGGCTAGCGCGGGGGGAGCTGATGAGCAGTTCTTC
cdr3_aa: CASSYSASAGGADEQFF

d_call: TRBD2
v_call: TRBV9
j_call: TRBJ2-1
clone_size: -
cdr3_nt: TGTGCCAGCAGCGTAGTAGGGGATTTAGCGGGAGCCTCCTACAATGAGCAGTTCTTC
cdr3_aa: CASSVVGDLAGASYNEQFF

d_call: TRBD1
v_call: TRBV7-9
j_call: TRBJ1-1
clone_size: -
cdr3_nt: TGTGCCAGCAGCCTGGGACAGGGGGTAAAGCGATCGAACACTGAAGCTTTCTTT
cdr3_aa: CASSLGQGVKRSNTEAFF

d_call: TRBD1
v_call: TRBV19
j_call: TRBJ1-4
clone_size: -
cdr3_nt: TGTGCCAGTAGTAAAGACAGGGTATGGAACGAAAAACTGTTTTTT
cdr3_aa: CASSKDRVWNEKLFF

d_call: TRBD2
v_call: TRBV28
j_call: TRBJ2-3
clone_size: -
cdr3_nt: TGTGCCAGCAGTTCAGCGGGAGGGAGCACAGATACGCAGTATTTT
cdr3_aa: CASSSAGGSTDTQYF

d_call: TRBD2
v_call: TRBV4-3
j_call: TRBJ2-1
clone_size: -
cdr3_nt: TGCGCCAGCAGCCTGGGCAGGGAGGGTCACAATGAGCAGTTCTTC
cdr3_aa: CASSLGREGHNEQFF

d_call: -
v_call: TRBV6-5
j_call: TRBJ1-5
clone_size: -
cdr3_nt: TGTGCCAGCAGTTACGTCCAAGGAGAGCCCCAGCATTTT
cdr3_aa: CASSYVQGEPQHF

d_call: -
v_call: TRBV7-9
j_call: TRBJ1-6
clone_size: -
cdr3_nt: TGTGCCAGCAGCTCCCGCGAGGGGACAACTTCACCCCTCCACTTT
cdr3_aa: CASSSREGTTSPLHF

d_call: -
v_call: TRBV7-2
j_call: TRBJ2-1
clone_size: once
cdr3_nt: TGTGCCAGCAGCTTAGCGGGGAGCTACAATGAGCAGTTCTTC
cdr3_aa: CASSLAGSYNEQFF

d_call: TRBD1
v_call: TRBV28
j_call: TRBJ1-3
clone_size: -
cdr3_nt: TGTGCCAGCAGACTGGGACAGACCTCTGGAAACACCATATATTTT
cdr3_aa: CASRLGQTSGNTIYF

d_call: -
v_call: TRBV24-1
j_call: TRBJ2-1
clone_size: -
cdr3_nt: TGTGCCACCAGTGATCCCGGGACACCGAATCCCGAGCAGTTCTTC
cdr3_aa: CATSDPGTPNPEQFF

d_call: -
v_call: TRBV11-2
j_call: TRBJ2-3
clone_size: -
cdr3_nt: TGTGCCAGCAGCTTAGCTACGTATGATACGCAGTATTTT
cdr3_aa: CASSLATYDTQYF

d_call: TRBD2
v_call: TRBV30
j_call: TRBJ2-7
clone_size: -
cdr3_nt: TGTGCCTGGAGCTGGGGCGGGAGCCAGTCCTACGAGCAGTACTTC
cdr3_aa: CAWSWGGSQSYEQYF

d_call: -
v_call: TRBV7-2
j_call: TRBJ2-5
clone_size: -
cdr3_nt: TGTGCCAGCAGCCAACGTGACAGACAAGAGACCCAGTACTTC
cdr3_aa: CASSQRDRQETQYF